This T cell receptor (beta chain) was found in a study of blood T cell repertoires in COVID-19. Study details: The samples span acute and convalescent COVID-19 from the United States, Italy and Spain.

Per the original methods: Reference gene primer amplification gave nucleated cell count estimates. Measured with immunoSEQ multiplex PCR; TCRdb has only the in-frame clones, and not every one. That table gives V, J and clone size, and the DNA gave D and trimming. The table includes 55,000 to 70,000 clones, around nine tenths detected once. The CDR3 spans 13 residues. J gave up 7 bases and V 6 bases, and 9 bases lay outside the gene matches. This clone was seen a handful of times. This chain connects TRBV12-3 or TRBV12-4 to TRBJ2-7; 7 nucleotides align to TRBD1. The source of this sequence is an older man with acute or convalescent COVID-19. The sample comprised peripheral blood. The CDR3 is CASSPGGDSEQYF. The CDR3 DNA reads TGTGCCAGCAGCCCAGGGGGAGATTCGGAGCAGTACTTC.